The 10 T cell receptor beta chains reported below all come from one sample, sequenced in a study of T cells after yellow fever vaccination (dated by TCRdb to the late 2010s). Library preparation used 5' RACE. The instrument was an Illumina HiSeq 2500. The public reads were quality trimmed at Q25 with fastp and then assembled into clones with MiXCR by TCRdb, keeping productive beta chains. Here each entry gathers all rows of one CDR3 protein and keeps the most common genes and DNA. The sample table records about 350,000 distinct CDR3 sequences; roughly 8% of these occur just once. Of the sample, 17% falls within the top ten clones. Taken with the paper, the label for treatment or condition translates to: live attenuated yellow fever vaccine strain. Material: PBMCs, obtained roughly 45 days after the first yellow fever vaccination. The receptors were gathered from a man in his late teens or twenties who received the YFV17D yellow fever vaccine.

This clonotype was picked up many times. The chain couples TRBV14 to TRBJ2-1; no reliable D call. V was shortened by 2 bases and J by 6 bases, with 8 bases between the two germline ends. Germline CDR1 reads SGHDN; CDR2 reads FVKESK. The CDR3 is made up of 13 amino acids. The CDR3 bases are TGTGCCAGCAGCCAAAGTGGACCCAATGAGCAGTTCTTC. Its translation is CASSQSGPNEQFF.

V is TRBV5-1 and J is TRBJ2-7; D unclear. CDR3 length equals 14 residues. V lost 1 base and J 0 bases, leaving 8 bases between the germline ends. CDR1 SGHRS and CDR2 YFSETQ come from the germline V gene. The CDR3 spells CASSLIWSSYEQYV. The CDR3 nucleotides are TGCGCCAGCAGCTTGATCTGGAGCTCCTACGAGCAGTACGTC.

This clonotype has more than one count but fewer than ten. The chain has TRBV7-2 and TRBJ2-2; TRBD1 agrees at 7 bases. The CDR3 runs 14 residues. Trimming at V came to 5 bases and at J to 7 bases, leaving 7 bases not matched to a gene. Looked up from germline, CDR1 is SGHTA and CDR2 is FQGNSA. CDR3 in amino acids: CASSRQGPIGELFF. CDR3 bases: TGTGCCAGCAGCAGACAGGGACCAATCGGGGAGCTGTTTTTT. Drawing the rest from reference TRBV7-2 and TRBJ2-2, the complete variable domain is GAGVSQSPSNKVTEKGKDVELRCDPISGHTALYWYRQSLGQGLEFLIYFQGNSAPDKSGLPSDRFSAERTGGSVSTLTIQRTQQEDSAVYLCASSRQGPIGELFFGEGSRLTVL.

The chain combines TRBV29-1 with TRBJ2-7; 11 nucleotides match TRBD1. V shed 6 bases, J shed 6 bases, and the junction held 4 bases outside the gene matches. Germline values: CDR1 SQVTM, CDR2 ANQGSEA. This CDR3 is built from 12 residues. CDR3 coding DNA: TGCAGCGTGTGGGACAGGGGGGGCGAGCAGTACGTC. It yields the protein CSVWDRGGEQYV.

The chain uses TRBV6-1 and TRBJ2-7; unclear D gene. The CDR3 has 14 amino acids. The V end was cut by 1 base, the J end by 3 bases, with 10 bases between. Germline values: CDR1 MNHNS, CDR2 SASEGT. The DNA of the CDR3 is TGTGCCAGCAGTGAAGAGGTGTATAGCTACGAGCAGTACTTC. Residues: CASSEEVYSYEQYF.

The table lists this clonotype with many counts. The chain has TRBV20-1 and TRBJ2-1; 7 bases map to TRBD1. The CDR3 totals 15 residues. Per the germline V gene, CDR1 is DFQATT and CDR2 is SNEGSKA (reference sequence). V lost 6 bases to trimming and J lost 5 bases; unmatched junction nucleotides: 13. This CDR3 reads CSALQQGKVHNEQFF. CDR3 nucleotide sequence: TGCAGTGCGCTACAACAGGGGAAAGTCCACAATGAGCAGTTCTTC.

This sequence joins TRBV6-2 or TRBV6-3 and TRBJ2-1; 7 bases are a match to TRBD1. The CDR3 totals 15 residues. With 2 bases clipped from V and 3 bases from J, the junction kept 4 bases outside the gene matches. The germline V gene encodes CDR1 MNHEY and CDR2 SVGEGT. The CDR3 DNA sequence: TGTGCCAGCAGTTACCTGGACAGGCGCTACAATGAGCAGTTCTTC. Translated, it gives CASSYLDRRYNEQFF.

This clonotype was found many times. This chain joins TRBV5-1 and TRBJ2-3, with 9 bases that match TRBD2. With V trimmed by 4 bases and J by 8 bases, 8 bases remained unmatched. The germline gives CDR1 SGHRS, CDR2 YFSETQ. The CDR3 is 14 residues long. This CDR3 reads CASSESGGPGTQYF. DNA of the CDR3: TGCGCCAGCAGCGAGAGCGGGGGGCCTGGTACGCAGTATTTT.

The chain uses TRBV18 and TRBJ2-3, with unresolved D. Germline values: CDR1 KGHSH, CDR2 LQKENI. Trimming pared 3 bases from V and 6 bases from J, leaving 10 bases between. The CDR3 runs 13 residues. The CDR3 DNA follows: TGTGCCAGCTCACCCGGATATGTCGATACGCAGTATTTT. Its translation is CASSPGYVDTQYF.

This clonotype was found a few times. The CDR3 bases are TGTGCCAGCAGTTACGGGCAGGAAGCTAACTATGGCTACACCTTC. Amino acids: CASSYGQEANYGYTF. V is TRBV6-5 and J is TRBJ1-2; no firm D call. CDR1 is MNHEY and CDR2 is SVGAGI in the germline V gene. CDR3 length equals 15 residues. V lost 2 bases and J 0 bases, leaving 10 bases between the germline ends.